The 18 T cell receptor beta chains below were found in one sample sequenced in a study of blood T cell repertoires in COVID-19. Here immunoSEQ multiplex PCR was the method, and the copy in TCRdb shows in-frame clones only, minus some. The sample holds 20,000 to 25,000 clones, 91% seen once. Source material: peripheral blood. The receptors stem from a man in his 70s with active COVID-19.

The chain carries TRBV5-4 and TRBJ2-1; 10 positions match TRBD1. CDR1 and CDR2 from the germline V gene are SGHNT and YYREEE (reference sequence). CDR3 length equals 14 residues. J lost 8 bases, V lost 3 bases, and 5 bases had no gene match. The CDR3, as DNA: TGTGCCAGCAGCTCCAGGACAGGGGGAGATGAGCAGTTCTTC. Its protein is CASSSRTGGDEQFF.

The gene calls are TRBV9 and TRBJ2-5; a weak D match, TRBD2 (6 bases). Germline V gene sequence: CDR1 SGDLS, CDR2 YYNGEE. V shed 0 bases and J shed 2 bases, with 8 bases lying between them. The CDR3 length is 14 residues. The CDR3 bases are TGTGCCAGCAGCGTAGCGGGGGTACAAGAGACCCAGTACTTC. Its translation: CASSVAGVQETQYF. Complete variable domain (other parts from reference TRBV9 and TRBJ2-5): DSGVTQTPKHLITATGQRVTLRCSPRSGDLSVYWYQQSLDQGLQFLIQYYNGEERAKGNILERFSAQQFPDLHSELNLSSLELGDSALYFCASSVAGVQETQYFGPGTRLLVL.

A few counts support this clone. The chain couples TRBV4-1 to TRBJ2-1; 7 bases fit TRBD1. Germline V CDR1 and CDR2: MGHRA, YSYEKL. V lost 0 bases and J lost 2; bases outside the gene matches: 4. CDR3 length equals 16 residues. The DNA of the CDR3 is TGCGCCAGCAGCCAAGATGGTACAGGGGCCTACAATGAGCAGTTCTTC. As protein: CASSQDGTGAYNEQFF.

This clone has only a few counts. This chain links TRBV7-9 with TRBJ2-7, with a weak D call TRBD2 (5 bases). Germline V lookup: CDR1 SEHNR, CDR2 FQNEAQ (reference sequence). The CDR3 sequence is 16 residues long. V shed 5 bases and J shed 7 bases, with 24 bases lying between them. CDR3 protein: CASSHIPDPTRGEQYF. The CDR3 DNA is TGTGCCAGCAGCCATATACCGGACCCGACCCGGGGTGAGCAGTACTTC.

V gene TRBV4-1 combines with J gene TRBJ1-1, with D maybe TRBD1 (5 bases). The germline gives CDR1 MGHRA, CDR2 YSYEKL. Trimming removed 0 bases at V and 2 bases at J, with 13 bases between. The CDR3 runs 16 residues. Here the CDR3 DNA reads TGCGCCAGCAGCCAAGAACTTCGACAGCGAAACACTGAAGCTTTCTTT. It encodes CASSQELRQRNTEAFF.

The chain has TRBV10-3 and TRBJ2-2; TRBD1 might be the D (5 bases). CDR3 size: 15 residues. Germline CDR1 is ENHRY and CDR2 is SYGVKD. Trimming removed 2 bases at V and 5 bases at J, with 12 bases between. The CDR3 DNA sequence: TGTGCCATCAGTGAGGCAGGGCGGACAACCGGGGAGCTGTTTTTT. This encodes CAISEAGRTTGELFF.

The rearrangement links TRBV18 to TRBJ2-4; D is ambiguous. This CDR3 has 16 residues. Germline V gene data show CDR1 as KGHSH and CDR2 as LQKENI. V was trimmed by 5 bases and J by 0 bases, leaving 14 bases between them. The CDR3 nucleotides read TGTGCCAGCTCAATAAATAGCCAGCTAGCCAAAAACATTCAGTACTTC. Its protein product is CASSINSQLAKNIQYF.

The chain uses TRBV5-1 and TRBJ2-5; TRBD1 is a possible D gene (6 bases). Trimming took off 5 bases at V and 2 bases at J, with 13 bases between the two ends. Germline CDR1 is SGHRS and CDR2 is YFSETQ. This CDR3 comprises 14 residues. The CDR3 nucleotides are TGCGCCAGCAGGTTACAGGGTAGTCAAGAGACCCAGTACTTC. Residues: CASRLQGSQETQYF.

The chain recombines TRBV4-2 with TRBJ2-1; 10 bases fit TRBD2. With V trimmed by 4 bases and J by 4 bases, 4 bases remained unmatched. This CDR3 is 15 amino acids long. Germline CDR1 reads LGHNA; CDR2 reads YNFKEQ. The CDR3 sequence: CASSPGLASYNEQFF. Here the CDR3 DNA reads TGTGCCAGCAGCCCGGGACTAGCGTCTTACAATGAGCAGTTCTTC.

The J gene is TRBJ2-3, the V gene TRBV7-2, with no clear D. V was cut by 5 bases and J by 8 bases, with 14 bases left in between. The CDR3 is 13 residues long. Germline V gene sequence: CDR1 SGHTA, CDR2 FQGNSA. The CDR3 reads CASSELGAGTQYF. The CDR3 nucleotides are TGTGCCAGCAGCGAGCTCGGAGCTGGTACGCAGTATTTT.

The V call is TRBV5-8, the J call TRBJ1-1; D remains unclear. The CDR3 contains 15 residues. Germline CDR1 reads SGHTS; CDR2 reads YDEGEE. The V gene lost 0 bases and the J gene lost 1 base, with 10 bases spanning the gap. CDR3 nucleotide sequence: TGTGCCAGCAGCTTGGGCCAGCGACCGAACACTGAAGCTTTCTTT. Translating it yields CASSLGQRPNTEAFF.

CDR3 loop: CASSIGSYEQYF. As DNA, the CDR3 is TGTGCCAGTAGTATAGGCAGCTACGAGCAGTACTTC. The gene calls are TRBV19 and TRBJ2-7; D ambiguous. Germline assignment: CDR1 LNHDA and CDR2 SQIVND (reference sequence). V was cut by 1 base and J by 3 bases, with 4 bases left in between. CDR3 length equals 12 residues.

J is TRBJ1-1 and V is TRBV6-1; D not resolved. Germline CDR1 MNHNS, CDR2 SASEGT. The CDR3 spans 13 residues. V lost 2 bases, J lost 0 bases, and 4 bases lay in between. CDR3 nucleotides: TGTGCCAGCAGTGAAATTATGAACACTGAAGCTTTCTTT. Amino acid sequence: CASSEIMNTEAFF.

This rearrangement joins TRBV5-1 to TRBJ2-7; possibly TRBD1 for D (6 bases). The V end was cut by 4 bases, the J end by 2 bases, with 19 bases between. CDR1 is SGHRS and CDR2 is YFSETQ in the germline V gene. This CDR3 spans 16 amino acids. The CDR3 DNA follows: TGCGCCAGCAGCCCCGCCACCCCCGGACAGACCTACGAGCAGTACTTC. It yields the protein CASSPATPGQTYEQYF.

V gene TRBV6-5 combines with J gene TRBJ2-3; possible D gene TRBD2, 6 bases. The germline V gene has CDR1 MNHEY and CDR2 SVGAGI. The CDR3 length is 13 residues. V was clipped by 9 bases and J by 1 base, with 11 bases between them. The CDR3 region is CASSGLRTDTQYF. The CDR3 bases are TGTGCCAGTTCGGGACTCCGCACAGATACGCAGTATTTT.

This chain uses TRBV3-1 (or the pseudogene TRBV3-2) with TRBJ1-6; D unclear. CDR3 length equals 14 residues. The germline CDR1 and CDR2 sequences are LGHDT and YNNKEL (reference sequence). V was clipped by 6 bases and J by 7 bases, with 13 bases between them. The DNA of the CDR3 is TGTGCCAGCAGTTCGGACGGGATCAATTCACCCCTCCACTTT. Its translation: CASSSDGINSPLHF.

The V gene is TRBV18, the J gene TRBJ2-5, with TRBD2 identical over 12 bases. V gave up 0 bases and J gave up 7 bases; unmatched junction bases: 9. This CDR3 spans 17 amino acids. The germline V gene encodes CDR1 KGHSH and CDR2 LQKENI. CDR3 sequence: CASSPPSRLAGVGTQYF. For the CDR3, the DNA is TGTGCCAGCTCACCACCTTCCCGACTAGCGGGAGTAGGGACCCAGTACTTC.

The V gene is TRBV7-2, the J gene TRBJ2-3; D might be TRBD2 (7 bases). CDR3 length equals 16 residues. Per the germline V gene, CDR1 is SGHTA and CDR2 is FQGNSA. The V and J ends lost 5 bases and 5 bases respectively, with 20 bases between them. The CDR3 DNA is TGTGCCAGCAGCACCAGGGGAGCGGGATGGATAGATACGCAGTATTTT. Protein product: CASSTRGAGWIDTQYF. The full variable domain, completed using reference TRBV7-2 and TRBJ2-3, is GAGVSQSPSNKVTEKGKDVELRCDPISGHTALYWYRQSLGQGLEFLIYFQGNSAPDKSGLPSDRFSAERTGGSVSTLTIQRTQQEDSAVYLCASSTRGAGWIDTQYFGPGTRLTVL.